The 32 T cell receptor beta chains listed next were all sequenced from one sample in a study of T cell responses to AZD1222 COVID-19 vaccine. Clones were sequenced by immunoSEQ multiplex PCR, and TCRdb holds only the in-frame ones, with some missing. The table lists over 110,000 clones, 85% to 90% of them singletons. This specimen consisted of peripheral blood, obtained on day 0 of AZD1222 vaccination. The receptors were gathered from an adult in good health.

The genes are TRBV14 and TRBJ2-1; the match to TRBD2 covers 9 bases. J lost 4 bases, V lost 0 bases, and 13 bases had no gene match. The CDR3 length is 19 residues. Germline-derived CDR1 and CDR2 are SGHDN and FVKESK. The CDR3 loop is CASSQEHVALAGLYNEQFF. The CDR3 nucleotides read TGTGCCAGCAGCCAAGAGCACGTGGCACTAGCGGGCCTTTACAATGAGCAGTTCTTC.

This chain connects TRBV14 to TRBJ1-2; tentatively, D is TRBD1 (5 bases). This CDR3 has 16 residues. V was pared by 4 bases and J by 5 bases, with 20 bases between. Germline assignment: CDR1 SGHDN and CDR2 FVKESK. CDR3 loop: CASSRRTQRHLYGYTF. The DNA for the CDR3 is TGTGCCAGCAGCCGCCGGACACAAAGACACTTATATGGCTACACCTTC.

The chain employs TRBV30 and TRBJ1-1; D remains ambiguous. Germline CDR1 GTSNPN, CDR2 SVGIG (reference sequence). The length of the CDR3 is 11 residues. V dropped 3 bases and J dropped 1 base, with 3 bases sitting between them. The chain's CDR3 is CAWRRNTEAFF. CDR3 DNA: TGTGCCTGGAGAAGGAACACTGAAGCTTTCTTT.

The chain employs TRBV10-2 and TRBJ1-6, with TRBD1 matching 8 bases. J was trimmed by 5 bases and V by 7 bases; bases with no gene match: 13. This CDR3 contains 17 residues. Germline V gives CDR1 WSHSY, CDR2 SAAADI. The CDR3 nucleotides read TGCGCCAGCACCGAACACCTCAGGGGGCCCGATAATTCACCCCTCCACTTT. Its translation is CASTEHLRGPDNSPLHF.

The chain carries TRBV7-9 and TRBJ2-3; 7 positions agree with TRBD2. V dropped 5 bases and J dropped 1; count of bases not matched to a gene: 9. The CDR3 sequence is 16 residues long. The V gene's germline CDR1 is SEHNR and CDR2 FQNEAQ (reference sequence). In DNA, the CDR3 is TGTGCCAGCAGCCCCCTCGGGGCGGGGGGCACAGATACGCAGTATTTT. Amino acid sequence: CASSPLGAGGTDTQYF.

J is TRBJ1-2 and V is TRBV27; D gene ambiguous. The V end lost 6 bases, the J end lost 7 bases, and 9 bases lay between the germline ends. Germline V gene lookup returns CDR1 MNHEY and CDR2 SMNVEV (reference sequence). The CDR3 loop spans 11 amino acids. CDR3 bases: TGTGCCAGCAGCGGCCTTTTTGGCTACACCTTC. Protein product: CASSGLFGYTF.

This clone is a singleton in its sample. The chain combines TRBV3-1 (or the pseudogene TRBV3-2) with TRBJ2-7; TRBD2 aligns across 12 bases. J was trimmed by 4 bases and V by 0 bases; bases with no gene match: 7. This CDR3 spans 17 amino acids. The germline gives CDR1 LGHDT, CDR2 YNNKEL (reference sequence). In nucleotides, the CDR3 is TGTGCCAGCAGCCAAGAGGGTCCTAGCGGGGGGGCTTACGAGCAGTACTTC. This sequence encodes CASSQEGPSGGAYEQYF.

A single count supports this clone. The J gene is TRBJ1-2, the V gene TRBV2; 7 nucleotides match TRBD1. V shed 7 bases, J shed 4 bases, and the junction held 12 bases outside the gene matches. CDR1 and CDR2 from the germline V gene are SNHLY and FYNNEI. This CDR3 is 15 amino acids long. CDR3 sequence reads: CASTLQQGSGYGYTF. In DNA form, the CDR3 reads TGTGCCAGCACTTTGCAACAGGGGTCTGGCTATGGCTACACCTTC.

The CDR3 nucleotides are TGTGCCAGTACCCTCCGGGACAGGGACTACAATGAGCAGTTCTTC. Translation: CASTLRDRDYNEQFF. The chain couples TRBV19 to TRBJ2-1; 9 nucleotides align to TRBD1. The germline gives CDR1 LNHDA, CDR2 SQIVND (reference sequence). J was trimmed by 3 bases and V by 7 bases; bases with no gene match: 7. The CDR3 consists of 15 residues.

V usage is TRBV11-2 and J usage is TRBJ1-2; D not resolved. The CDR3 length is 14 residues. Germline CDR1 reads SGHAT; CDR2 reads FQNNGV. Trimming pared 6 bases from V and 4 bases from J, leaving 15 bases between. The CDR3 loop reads CASSRLVGFYGYTF. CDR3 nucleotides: TGTGCCAGCAGTCGCCTTGTGGGATTCTATGGCTACACCTTC.

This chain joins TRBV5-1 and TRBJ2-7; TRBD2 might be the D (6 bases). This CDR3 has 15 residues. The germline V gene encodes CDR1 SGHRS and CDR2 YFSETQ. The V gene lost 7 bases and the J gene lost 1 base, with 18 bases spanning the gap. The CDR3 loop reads CASASTSSGSYEQYF. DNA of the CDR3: TGCGCCAGCGCTTCTACGTCCAGCGGGTCCTACGAGCAGTACTTC.

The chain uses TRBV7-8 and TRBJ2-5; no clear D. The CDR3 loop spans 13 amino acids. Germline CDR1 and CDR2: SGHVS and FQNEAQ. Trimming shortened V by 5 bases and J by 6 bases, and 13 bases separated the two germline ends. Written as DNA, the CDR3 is TGTGCCAGCAGCCCAGGAAGCGTAAAGACCCAGTACTTC. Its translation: CASSPGSVKTQYF.

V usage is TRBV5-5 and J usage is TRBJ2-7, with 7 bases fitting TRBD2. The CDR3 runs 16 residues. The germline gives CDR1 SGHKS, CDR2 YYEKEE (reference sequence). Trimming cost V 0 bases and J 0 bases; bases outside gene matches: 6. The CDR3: CASSLGSGVLSYEQYF. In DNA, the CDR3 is TGTGCCAGCAGCTTGGGAAGCGGGGTTCTCTCCTACGAGCAGTACTTC.

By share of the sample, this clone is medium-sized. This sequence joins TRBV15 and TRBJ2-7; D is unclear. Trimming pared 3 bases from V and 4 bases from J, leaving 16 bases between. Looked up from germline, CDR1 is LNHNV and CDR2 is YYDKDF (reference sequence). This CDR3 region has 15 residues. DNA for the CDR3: TGTGCCACCAGCAGCACAGTCGAGTTTGGGTACGAGCAGTACTTC. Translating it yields CATSSTVEFGYEQYF.

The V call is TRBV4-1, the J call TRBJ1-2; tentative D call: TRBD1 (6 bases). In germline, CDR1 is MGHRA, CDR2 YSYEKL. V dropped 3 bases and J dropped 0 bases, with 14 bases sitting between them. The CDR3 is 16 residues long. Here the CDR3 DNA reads TGCGCCAGCAGCCAGCCGACAGGTCGGACTAACTATGGCTACACCTTC. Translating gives CASSQPTGRTNYGYTF.

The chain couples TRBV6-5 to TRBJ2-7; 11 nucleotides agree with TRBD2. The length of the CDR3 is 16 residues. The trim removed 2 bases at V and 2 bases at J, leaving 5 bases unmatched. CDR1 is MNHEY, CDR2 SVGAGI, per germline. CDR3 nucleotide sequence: TGTGCCAGCAGTTACAGAGGGACTAGCGGAACCTACGAGCAGTACTTC. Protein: CASSYRGTSGTYEQYF.

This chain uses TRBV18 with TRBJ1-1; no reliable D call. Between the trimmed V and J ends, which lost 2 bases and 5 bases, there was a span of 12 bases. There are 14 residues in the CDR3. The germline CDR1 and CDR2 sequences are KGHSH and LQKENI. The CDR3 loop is CASSPGPLLTEAFF. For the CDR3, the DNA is TGTGCCAGCTCACCAGGCCCTCTCCTGACTGAAGCTTTCTTT.

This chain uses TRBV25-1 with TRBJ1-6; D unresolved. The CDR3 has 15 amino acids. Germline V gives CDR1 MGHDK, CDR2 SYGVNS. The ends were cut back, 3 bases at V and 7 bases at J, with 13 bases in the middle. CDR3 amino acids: CASSDLQTVNSPLHF. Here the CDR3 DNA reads TGTGCCAGCAGTGATTTACAGACCGTCAATTCACCCCTCCACTTT.

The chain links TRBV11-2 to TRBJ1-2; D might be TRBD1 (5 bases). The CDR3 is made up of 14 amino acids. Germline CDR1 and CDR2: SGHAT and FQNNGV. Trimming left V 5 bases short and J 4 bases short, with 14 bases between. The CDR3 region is CASSVDTIPYGYTF. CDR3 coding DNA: TGTGCCAGCAGCGTGGACACAATTCCCTATGGCTACACCTTC.

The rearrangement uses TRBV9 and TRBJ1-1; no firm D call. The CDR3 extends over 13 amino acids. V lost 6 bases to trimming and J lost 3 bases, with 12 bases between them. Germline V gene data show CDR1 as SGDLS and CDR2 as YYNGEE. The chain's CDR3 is CASKRAGDTEAFF. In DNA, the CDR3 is TGTGCCAGCAAACGGGCGGGCGACACTGAAGCTTTCTTT.

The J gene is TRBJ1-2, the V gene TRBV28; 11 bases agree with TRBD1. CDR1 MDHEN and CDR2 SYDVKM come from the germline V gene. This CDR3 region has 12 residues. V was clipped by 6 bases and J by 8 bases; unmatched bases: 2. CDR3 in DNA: TGTGCCAGCAGGCGGACAGGGGGCGGCTACACCTTC. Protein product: CASRRTGGGYTF.

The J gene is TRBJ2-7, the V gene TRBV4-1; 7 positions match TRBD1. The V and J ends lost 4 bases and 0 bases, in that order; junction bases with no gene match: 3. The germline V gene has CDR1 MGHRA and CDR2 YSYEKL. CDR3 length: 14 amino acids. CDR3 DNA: TGCGCCAGCAGCCCAAACAGGGGCTCCTACGAGCAGTACTTC. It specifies CASSPNRGSYEQYF.

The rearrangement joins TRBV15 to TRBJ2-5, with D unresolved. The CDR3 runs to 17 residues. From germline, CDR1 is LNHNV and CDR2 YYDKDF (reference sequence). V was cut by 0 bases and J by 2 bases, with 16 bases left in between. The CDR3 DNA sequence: TGTGCCACCAGCAGAGATTACGGCAGCTTCTCGCAAGAGACCCAGTACTTC. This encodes CATSRDYGSFSQETQYF.

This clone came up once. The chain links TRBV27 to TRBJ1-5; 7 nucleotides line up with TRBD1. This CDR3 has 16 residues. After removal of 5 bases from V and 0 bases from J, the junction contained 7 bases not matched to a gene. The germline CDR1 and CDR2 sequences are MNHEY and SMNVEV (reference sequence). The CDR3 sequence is CASSRTGEYSNQPQHF. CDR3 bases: TGTGCCAGCAGTCGCACAGGGGAATATAGCAATCAGCCCCAGCATTTT.

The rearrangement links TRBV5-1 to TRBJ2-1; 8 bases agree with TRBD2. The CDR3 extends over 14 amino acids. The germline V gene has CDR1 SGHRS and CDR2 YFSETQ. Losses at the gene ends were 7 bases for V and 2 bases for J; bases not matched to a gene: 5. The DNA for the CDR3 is TGCGCCAGCTTCCACGGGGGGGCCTACAATGAGCAGTTCTTC. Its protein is CASFHGGAYNEQFF.

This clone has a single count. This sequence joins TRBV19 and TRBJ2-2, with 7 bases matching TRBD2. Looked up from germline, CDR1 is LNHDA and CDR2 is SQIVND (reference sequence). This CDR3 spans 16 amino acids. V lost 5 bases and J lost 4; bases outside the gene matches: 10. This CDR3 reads CASSPWEGSITGELFF. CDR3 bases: TGTGCCAGTAGTCCGTGGGAGGGATCGATCACCGGGGAGCTGTTTTTT.

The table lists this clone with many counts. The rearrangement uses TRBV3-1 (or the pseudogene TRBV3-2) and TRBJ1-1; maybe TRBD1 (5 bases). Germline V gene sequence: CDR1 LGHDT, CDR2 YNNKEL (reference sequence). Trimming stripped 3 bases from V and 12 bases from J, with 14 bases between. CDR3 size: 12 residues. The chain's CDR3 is CASSQGVSRSFF. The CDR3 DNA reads TGTGCCAGCAGCCAGGGGGTATCGAGGTCTTTCTTT.

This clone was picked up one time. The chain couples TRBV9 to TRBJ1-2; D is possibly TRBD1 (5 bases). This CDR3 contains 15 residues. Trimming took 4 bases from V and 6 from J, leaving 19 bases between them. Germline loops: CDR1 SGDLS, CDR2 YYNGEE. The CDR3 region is CASSPIQDLGDGYTF. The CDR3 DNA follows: TGTGCCAGCAGCCCGATACAGGACTTGGGAGATGGCTACACCTTC.

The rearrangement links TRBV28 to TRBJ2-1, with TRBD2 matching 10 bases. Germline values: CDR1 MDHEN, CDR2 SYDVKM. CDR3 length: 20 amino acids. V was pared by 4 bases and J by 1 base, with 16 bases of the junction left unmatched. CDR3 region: CASSSYYSGRIELSYNEQFF. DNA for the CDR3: TGTGCCAGCAGTTCCTATTATAGCGGGAGGATCGAACTTTCCTACAATGAGCAGTTCTTC.

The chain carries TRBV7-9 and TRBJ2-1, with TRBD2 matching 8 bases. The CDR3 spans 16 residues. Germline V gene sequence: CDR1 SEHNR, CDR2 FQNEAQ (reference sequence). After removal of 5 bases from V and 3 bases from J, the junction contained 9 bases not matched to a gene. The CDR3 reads CASSPSLRGDYNEQFF. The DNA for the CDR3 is TGTGCCAGCAGCCCCTCCCTGCGGGGGGACTACAATGAGCAGTTCTTC.

CDR3 DNA sequence: TGTGCCAGCAGCCTTTTCAGAGGAAACGAAGCTTTCTTT. Residues: CASSLFRGNEAFF. The chain has TRBV6-5 and TRBJ1-1; D is uncertain. The ends were cut back, 6 bases at V and 8 bases at J, with 16 bases in the middle. The CDR3 is made up of 13 amino acids. CDR1 is MNHEY, CDR2 SVGAGI, per germline.

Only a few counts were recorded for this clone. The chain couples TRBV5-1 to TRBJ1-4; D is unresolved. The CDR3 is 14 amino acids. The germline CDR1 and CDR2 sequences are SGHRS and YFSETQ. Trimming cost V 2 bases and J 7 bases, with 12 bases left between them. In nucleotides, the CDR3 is TGCGCCAGCAGCTTAACGGGAGGAGCTGAAAAACTGTTTTTT. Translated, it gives CASSLTGGAEKLFF.